This TCR beta chain came from a study of blood T cells in healthy people across ages. Study-level findings and limits: PBMCs left unsorted prevented a conclusive naive versus antigen-experienced comparison.

A sample-barcoded 5' primer and a J-beta primer mix were used in a second PCR of about 7 to 11 cycles. TCRdb re-called the 5' RACE reads with MiXCR, one entry per CDR3 protein. This table holds about 730,000 distinct CDR3 sequences, about 42% found once. The germline CDR1 and CDR2 sequences are SGHVS and FQNEAQ. V was pared by 0 bases and J by 8 bases, with 11 bases between. The CDR3 spans 14 residues. On this clonotype itself: Its antigen is undetermined.

The chain has TRBV7-8 and TRBJ2-1; possible D gene TRBD2, 5 bases. The sequenced material came from blood. This TCR was recovered from a woman aged 60-70 years in good health. CDR3: CASSLARTRYEQFF. The CDR3 bases are TGTGCCAGCAGCTTAGCGCGCACTAGATATGAGCAGTTCTTC.